This T cell receptor (beta chain) was recovered during a study of T-cell reconstitution after alpha-beta-depleted transplantation in children. Notes on the study in general: Diversity and T-cell counts at one year after transplant derived mostly from new T cells. In patients about two months after transplant, alpha-beta T cells reportedly arose from several hundred expanded graft clones. At day 60, the high TCRbeta diversity found in some patients originated from recipient T cells and thymic progenitors that had survived.

This clonotype came up many times. What it binds is unknown. The TCRbeta library was prepared with unique molecular identifiers. Each CDR3 protein gets one entry after TCRdb re-called the PCR reads with MiXCR. The sample contains roughly 280,000 distinct CDR3 sequences, 11% of which appear only once. Trimming shortened V by 8 bases and J by 1 base, and 17 bases separated the two germline ends. Germline V gene lookup returns CDR1 GTSNPN and CDR2 SVGIG (reference sequence). This CDR3 spans 15 amino acids. The material sequenced was peripheral blood, taken 180 days after TCRalphabeta/CD19-depleted stem cell transplant. The TCR sequence derives from a male patient between 2 and 10 years old who had a stem cell transplant for chronic granulomatous disease, so the T cells may come from the graft donor. The chain recombines TRBV30 with TRBJ2-2; a weak D match, TRBD2 (7 bases). CDR3 coding DNA: TGTGCCCTACTTAGGGGGGGGCAGAACACCGGGGAGCTGTTTTTT. It encodes CALLRGGQNTGELFF.